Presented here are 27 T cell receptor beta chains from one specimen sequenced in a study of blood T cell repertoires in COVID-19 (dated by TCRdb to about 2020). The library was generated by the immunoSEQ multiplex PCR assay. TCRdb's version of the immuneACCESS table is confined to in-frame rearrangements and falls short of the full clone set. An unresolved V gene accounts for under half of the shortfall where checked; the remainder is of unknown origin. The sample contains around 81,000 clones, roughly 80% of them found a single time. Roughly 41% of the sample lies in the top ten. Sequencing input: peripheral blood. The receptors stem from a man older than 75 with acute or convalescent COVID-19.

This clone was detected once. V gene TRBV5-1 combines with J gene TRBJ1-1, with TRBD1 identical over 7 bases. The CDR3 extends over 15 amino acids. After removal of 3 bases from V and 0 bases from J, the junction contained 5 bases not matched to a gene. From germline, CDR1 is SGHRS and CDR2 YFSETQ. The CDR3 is CASSSQGLMNTEAFF. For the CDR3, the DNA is TGCGCCAGCAGCTCACAGGGGCTCATGAACACTGAAGCTTTCTTT.

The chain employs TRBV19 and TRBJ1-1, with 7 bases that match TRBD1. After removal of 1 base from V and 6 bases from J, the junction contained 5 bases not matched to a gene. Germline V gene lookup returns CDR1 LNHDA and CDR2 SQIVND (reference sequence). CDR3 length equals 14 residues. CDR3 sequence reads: CASSIGNRGPEAFF. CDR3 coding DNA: TGTGCCAGTAGTATAGGGAACAGGGGACCTGAAGCTTTCTTT.

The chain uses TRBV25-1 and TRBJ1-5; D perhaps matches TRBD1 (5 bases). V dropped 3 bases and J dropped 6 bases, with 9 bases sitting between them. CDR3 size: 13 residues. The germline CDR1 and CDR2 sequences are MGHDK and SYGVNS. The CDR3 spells CASSEYGGQPQHF. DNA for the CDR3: TGTGCCAGCAGTGAGTACGGGGGTCAGCCCCAGCATTTT.

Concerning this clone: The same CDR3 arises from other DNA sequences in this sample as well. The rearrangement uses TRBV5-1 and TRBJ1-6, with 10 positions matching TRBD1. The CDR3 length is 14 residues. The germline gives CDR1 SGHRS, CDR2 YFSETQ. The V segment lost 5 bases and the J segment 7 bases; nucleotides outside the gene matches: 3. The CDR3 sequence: CASRGQGGNSPLHF. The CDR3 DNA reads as TGCGCCAGCAGAGGACAGGGGGGGAATTCACCCCTCCACTTT.

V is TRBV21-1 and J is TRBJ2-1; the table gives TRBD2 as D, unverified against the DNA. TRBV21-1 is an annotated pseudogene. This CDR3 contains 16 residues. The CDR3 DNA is TGTGCCAGCAGGAGGAAAAATTTGGATCCAAACAATGAGCAGTTCTTC. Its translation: CASRRKNLDPNNEQFF.

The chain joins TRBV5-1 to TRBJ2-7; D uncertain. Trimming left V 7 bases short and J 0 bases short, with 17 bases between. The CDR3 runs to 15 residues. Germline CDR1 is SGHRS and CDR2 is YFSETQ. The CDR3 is CASRSSAESSYEQYF. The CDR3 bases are TGCGCCAGCCGATCCTCGGCGGAAAGCTCCTACGAGCAGTACTTC.

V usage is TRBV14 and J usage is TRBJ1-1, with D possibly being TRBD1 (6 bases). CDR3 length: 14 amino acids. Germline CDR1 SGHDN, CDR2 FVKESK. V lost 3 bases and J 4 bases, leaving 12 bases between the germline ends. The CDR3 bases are TGTGCCAGCAGCCATGGGACACGGGTCACTGAAGCTTTCTTT. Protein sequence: CASSHGTRVTEAFF.

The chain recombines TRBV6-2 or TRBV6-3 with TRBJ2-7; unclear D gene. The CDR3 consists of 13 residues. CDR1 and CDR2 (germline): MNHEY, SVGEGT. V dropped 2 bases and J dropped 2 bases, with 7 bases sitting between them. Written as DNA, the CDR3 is TGTGCCAGCAGTTACCAGGAAACCTACGAGCAGTACTTC. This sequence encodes CASSYQETYEQYF.

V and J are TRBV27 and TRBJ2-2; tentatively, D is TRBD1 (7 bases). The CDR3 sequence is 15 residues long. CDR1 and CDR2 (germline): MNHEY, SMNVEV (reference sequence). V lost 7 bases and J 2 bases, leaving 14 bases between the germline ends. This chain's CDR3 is CASKIQGGNTGELFF. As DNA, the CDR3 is TGTGCCAGCAAAATCCAGGGGGGTAACACCGGGGAGCTGTTTTTT.

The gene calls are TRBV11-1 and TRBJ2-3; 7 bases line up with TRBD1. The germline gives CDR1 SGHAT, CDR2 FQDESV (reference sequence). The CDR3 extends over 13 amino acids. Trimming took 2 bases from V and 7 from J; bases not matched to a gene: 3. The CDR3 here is CASSLPRGNTQYF. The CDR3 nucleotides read TGTGCCAGCAGCTTACCCAGGGGGAATACGCAGTATTTT.

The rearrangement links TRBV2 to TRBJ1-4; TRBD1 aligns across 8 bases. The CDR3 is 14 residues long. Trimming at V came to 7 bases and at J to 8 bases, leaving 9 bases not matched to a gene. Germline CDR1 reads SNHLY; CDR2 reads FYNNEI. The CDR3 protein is CASILDRVLEKLFF. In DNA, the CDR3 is TGTGCCAGCATCTTGGACAGGGTCCTCGAAAAACTGTTTTTT.

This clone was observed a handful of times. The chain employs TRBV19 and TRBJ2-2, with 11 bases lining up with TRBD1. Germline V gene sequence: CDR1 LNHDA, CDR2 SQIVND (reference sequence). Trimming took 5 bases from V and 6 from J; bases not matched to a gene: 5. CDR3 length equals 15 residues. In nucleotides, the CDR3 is TGTGCCAGTAGTGGGGGACAGGGGGTAGCCGGGGAGCTGTTTTTT. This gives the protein CASSGGQGVAGELFF.

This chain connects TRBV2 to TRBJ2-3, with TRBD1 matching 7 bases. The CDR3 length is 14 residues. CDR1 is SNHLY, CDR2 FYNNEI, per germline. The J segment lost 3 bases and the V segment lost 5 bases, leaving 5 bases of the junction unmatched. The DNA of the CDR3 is TGTGCCAGCAGTACCAGGGGGAGAACAGATACGCAGTATTTT. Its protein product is CASSTRGRTDTQYF. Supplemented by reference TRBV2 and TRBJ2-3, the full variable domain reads EPEVTQTPSHQVTQMGQEVILRCVPISNHLYFYWYRQILGQKVEFLVSFYNNEISEKSEIFDDQFSVERPDGSNFTLKIRSTKLEDSAMYFCASSTRGRTDTQYFGPGTRLTVL.

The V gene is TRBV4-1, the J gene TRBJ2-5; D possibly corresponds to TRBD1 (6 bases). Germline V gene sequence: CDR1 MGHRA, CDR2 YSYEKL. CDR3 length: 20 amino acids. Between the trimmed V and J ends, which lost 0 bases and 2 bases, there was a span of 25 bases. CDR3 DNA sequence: TGCGCCAGCAGCCAAGAGTACCCCCTTATGGGGCAGGGGATTCAAGAGACCCAGTACTTC. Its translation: CASSQEYPLMGQGIQETQYF.

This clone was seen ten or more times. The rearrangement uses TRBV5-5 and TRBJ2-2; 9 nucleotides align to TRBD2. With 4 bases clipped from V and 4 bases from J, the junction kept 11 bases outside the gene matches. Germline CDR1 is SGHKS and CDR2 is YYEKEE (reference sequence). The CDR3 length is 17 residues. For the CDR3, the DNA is TGTGCCAGCAGCAGAAGTGTGCGGGAGGGACTCACCGGGGAGCTGTTTTTT. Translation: CASSRSVREGLTGELFF.

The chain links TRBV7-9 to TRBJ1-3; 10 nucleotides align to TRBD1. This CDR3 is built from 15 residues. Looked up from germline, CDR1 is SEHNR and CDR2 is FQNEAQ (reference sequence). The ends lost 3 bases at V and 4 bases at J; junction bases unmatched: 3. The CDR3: CASSLGQGYGNTIYF. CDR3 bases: TGTGCCAGCAGCTTGGGACAGGGGTACGGAAACACCATATATTTT.

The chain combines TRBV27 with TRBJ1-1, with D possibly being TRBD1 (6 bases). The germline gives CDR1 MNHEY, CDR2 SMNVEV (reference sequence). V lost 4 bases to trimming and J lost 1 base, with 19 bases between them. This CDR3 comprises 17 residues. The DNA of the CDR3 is TGTGCCAGCAGTTCAAAAGCCCTACAGGGAGCGAACACTGAAGCTTTCTTT. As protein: CASSSKALQGANTEAFF.

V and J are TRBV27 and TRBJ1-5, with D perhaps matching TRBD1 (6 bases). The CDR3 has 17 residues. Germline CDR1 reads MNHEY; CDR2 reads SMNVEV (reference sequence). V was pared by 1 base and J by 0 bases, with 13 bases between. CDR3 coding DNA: TGTGCCAGCAGTTTATGGGCGGGGGCCGATAGCAATCAGCCCCAGCATTTT. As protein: CASSLWAGADSNQPQHF.

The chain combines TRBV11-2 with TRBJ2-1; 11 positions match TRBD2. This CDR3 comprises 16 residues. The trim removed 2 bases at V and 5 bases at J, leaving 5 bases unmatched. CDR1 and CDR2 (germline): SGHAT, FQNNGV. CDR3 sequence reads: CASSLYSGGAHNEQFF. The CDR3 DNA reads TGTGCCAGCAGCTTATATAGCGGGGGGGCCCACAATGAGCAGTTCTTC.

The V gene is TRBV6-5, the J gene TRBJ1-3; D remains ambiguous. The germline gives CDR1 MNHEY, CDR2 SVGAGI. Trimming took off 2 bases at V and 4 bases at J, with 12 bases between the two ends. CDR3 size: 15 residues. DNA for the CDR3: TGTGCCAGCAGTTACAACGCAATCGGGGGAAACACCATATATTTT. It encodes CASSYNAIGGNTIYF.

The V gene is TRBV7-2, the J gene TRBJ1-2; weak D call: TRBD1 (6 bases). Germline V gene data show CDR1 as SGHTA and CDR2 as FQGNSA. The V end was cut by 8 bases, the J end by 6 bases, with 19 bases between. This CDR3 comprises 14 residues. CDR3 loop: CASPLQGRENGYTF. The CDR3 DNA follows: TGTGCCAGCCCCCTTCAGGGGCGAGAAAATGGCTACACCTTC.

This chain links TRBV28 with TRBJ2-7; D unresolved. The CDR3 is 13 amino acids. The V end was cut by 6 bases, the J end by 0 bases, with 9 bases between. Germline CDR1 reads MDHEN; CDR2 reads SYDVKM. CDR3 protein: CASRPQSSYEQYF. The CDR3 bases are TGTGCCAGCAGGCCACAGAGCTCCTACGAGCAGTACTTC. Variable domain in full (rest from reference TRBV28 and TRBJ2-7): DVKVTQSSRYLVKRTGEKVFLECVQDMDHENMFWYRQDPGLGLRLIYFSYDVKMKEKGDIPEGYSVSREKKERFSLILESASTNQTSMYLCASRPQSSYEQYFGPGTRLTVT.

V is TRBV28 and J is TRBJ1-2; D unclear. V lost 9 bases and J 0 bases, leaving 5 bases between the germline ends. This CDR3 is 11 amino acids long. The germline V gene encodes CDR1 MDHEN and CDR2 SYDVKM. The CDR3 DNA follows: TGTGCCAGTACATCTAACTATGGCTACACCTTC. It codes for CASTSNYGYTF.

The CDR3 region has the DNA TGTGCCAGCAGCGATGGGGGGGGACTAGCGGGAGAAGGAGTAGCAGATACGCAGTATTTT. Its translation is CASSDGGGLAGEGVADTQYF. The J gene is TRBJ2-3, the V gene TRBV9, with TRBD2 matching over 14 bases. The CDR3 has 20 residues. Germline lookup yields CDR1 SGDLS and CDR2 YYNGEE. Trimming removed 3 bases from V and 4 bases from J; junction bases left unmatched: 16. The whole variable domain, filled in from reference TRBV9 and TRBJ2-3, reads DSGVTQTPKHLITATGQRVTLRCSPRSGDLSVYWYQQSLDQGLQFLIQYYNGEERAKGNILERFSAQQFPDLHSELNLSSLELGDSALYFCASSDGGGLAGEGVADTQYFGPGTRLTVL.

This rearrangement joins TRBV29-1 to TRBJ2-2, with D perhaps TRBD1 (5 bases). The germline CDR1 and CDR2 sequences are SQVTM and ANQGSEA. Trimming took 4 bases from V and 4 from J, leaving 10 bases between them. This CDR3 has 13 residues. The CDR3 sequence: CSVAQGTTGELFF. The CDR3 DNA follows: TGCAGCGTTGCTCAGGGAACCACCGGGGAGCTGTTTTTT.

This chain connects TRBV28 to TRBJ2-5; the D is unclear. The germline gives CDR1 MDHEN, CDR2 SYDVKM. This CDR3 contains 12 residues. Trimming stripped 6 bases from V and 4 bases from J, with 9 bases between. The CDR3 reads CASRSPGETQYF. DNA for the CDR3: TGTGCCAGCAGATCACCGGGAGAGACCCAGTACTTC. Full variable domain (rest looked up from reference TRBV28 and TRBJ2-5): DVKVTQSSRYLVKRTGEKVFLECVQDMDHENMFWYRQDPGLGLRLIYFSYDVKMKEKGDIPEGYSVSREKKERFSLILESASTNQTSMYLCASRSPGETQYFGPGTRLLVL.

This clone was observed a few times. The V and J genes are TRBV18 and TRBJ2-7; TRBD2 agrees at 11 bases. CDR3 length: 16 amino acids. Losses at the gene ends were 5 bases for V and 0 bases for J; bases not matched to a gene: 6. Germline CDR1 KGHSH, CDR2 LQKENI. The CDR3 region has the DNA TGTGCCAGCTCATCATTGACTAGCGGGGTCTCCTACGAGCAGTACTTC. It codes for CASSSLTSGVSYEQYF.